One sample yielded the 25 T cell receptor beta chains listed below, sequenced in a study of T cells in Graves' hyperthyroidism and ophthalmopathy. From RNA transcripts, TCR beta CDR3 regions were amplified. The TCR CDR3 was amplified in a first-round RT-PCR using the HTBI primer set. Each CDR3 protein is one row after TCRdb ran MiXCR on the multiplex PCR reads. Of approximately 430,000 distinct CDR3 sequences in the sample, 15% to 19% were seen once. Material: blood. Source of these receptors: a woman between 18 and 29 years old with Graves' hyperthyroidism.

In its sample, this clonotype was seen many times. The chain joins TRBV5-8 to TRBJ1-2; D is unclear. Trimming stripped 5 bases from V and 4 bases from J, with 15 bases between. CDR1 and CDR2 from the germline V gene are SGHTS and YDEGEE. The CDR3 length is 14 residues. CDR3 nucleotide sequence: TGTGCCAGCAGGTTTGGCACAAGCAGCTATGGCTACACCTTC. Its translation: CASRFGTSSYGYTF.

This clonotype showed up many times. The chain uses TRBV12-3 or TRBV12-4 and TRBJ2-3; 9 nucleotides agree with TRBD1. After removal of 5 bases from V and 1 base from J, the junction contained 13 bases not matched to a gene. There are 18 residues in the CDR3. CDR3 in DNA: TGTGCCAGCAGTCTTGGACAGGGGATCGGAGTAGGCACAGATACGCAGTATTTT. Amino acids: CASSLGQGIGVGTDTQYF.

This clonotype was observed at least ten times. The CDR3 here is CSASLRDTSRHSPLHF. CDR3 nucleotide sequence: TGCAGTGCTAGTCTCCGGGACACCTCTCGACATTCACCCCTCCACTTT. The chain is built from TRBV20-1 and TRBJ1-6; maybe TRBD1 (6 bases). The CDR3 has 16 residues. V was pared by 3 bases and J by 8 bases, with 20 bases between. From germline, CDR1 is DFQATT and CDR2 SNEGSKA (reference sequence).

This clonotype occurred many times. This chain joins TRBV6-2 or TRBV6-3 and TRBJ2-7; D remains ambiguous. CDR1 and CDR2 (germline): MNHEY, SVGEGT. Trimming took 2 bases from V and 4 from J, leaving 9 bases between them. This CDR3 is 13 amino acids long. This CDR3 is CASSYEVGYEQYF. CDR3 nucleotides: TGTGCCAGCAGTTACGAAGTGGGGTACGAGCAGTACTTC.

This clonotype occurred a few times. V usage is TRBV6-2 or TRBV6-3 and J usage is TRBJ1-1, with TRBD1 identical over 7 bases. Germline lookup yields CDR1 MNHEY and CDR2 SVGEGT. This CDR3 spans 15 amino acids. With 0 bases clipped from V and 0 bases from J, the junction kept 1 base outside the gene matches. In nucleotides, the CDR3 is TGTGCCAGCAGTTACTCGGGACAGATGAACACTGAAGCTTTCTTT. It is translated as CASSYSGQMNTEAFF.

The sample holds many counts of this clonotype. The chain employs TRBV3-1 and TRBJ1-2; TRBD1 matches at 9 bases. The CDR3 has 15 amino acids. The germline V gene has CDR1 LGHDT and CDR2 YNNKEL (reference sequence). V gave up 4 bases and J gave up 6 bases; unmatched junction bases: 9. CDR3 in DNA: TGTGCCAGCAGCCGAGGGACAGGGCGCGGACATGGCTACACCTTC. As protein: CASSRGTGRGHGYTF.

Many counts were recorded for this clonotype. The chain joins TRBV12-3 or TRBV12-4 to TRBJ2-1, with D perhaps matching TRBD1 (5 bases). The CDR3 spans 16 residues. V dropped 5 bases and J dropped 8 bases, with 22 bases sitting between them. For the CDR3, the DNA is TGTGCCAGCAGTCCCCCCTCAGGGCACTCCTTCCATGAGCAGTTCTTC. Its protein product is CASSPPSGHSFHEQFF.

In its sample, this clonotype was seen a few times. V and J are TRBV2 and TRBJ2-3; 7 bases are shared with TRBD2. With V trimmed by 3 bases and J by 4 bases, 10 bases remained unmatched. The CDR3 contains 16 residues. Germline CDR1 reads SNHLY; CDR2 reads FYNNEI. In DNA, the CDR3 is TGTGCCAGCAGTGATGGGTGGGGGGGAGGGGCAGATACGCAGTATTTT. It encodes CASSDGWGGGADTQYF.

This clonotype was observed many times. This sequence joins TRBV6-1 and TRBJ2-1; 7 bases match TRBD2. The trim removed 2 bases at V and 0 bases at J, leaving 1 base unmatched. Germline lookup yields CDR1 MNHNS and CDR2 SASEGT. The CDR3 is 15 amino acids. In DNA form, the CDR3 reads TGTGCCAGCAGTGAATTAGCGGGCTCCTACAATGAGCAGTTCTTC. Translation: CASSELAGSYNEQFF.

This clonotype has ten or more counts. The CDR3 loop is CASSYSRVDRSPLHF. DNA of the CDR3: TGTGCCAGCAGTTACTCGAGGGTTGATAGGTCACCCCTCCACTTT. The chain has TRBV6-5 and TRBJ1-6, with D uncertain. The V end was cut by 0 bases, the J end by 10 bases, with 13 bases between. This CDR3 is 15 amino acids long. Germline values: CDR1 MNHEY, CDR2 SVGAGI.

This clonotype has just a few counts. The chain employs TRBV20-1 and TRBJ2-3; D possibly corresponds to TRBD2 (5 bases). V dropped 8 bases and J dropped 1 base, with 19 bases sitting between them. Germline CDR1 and CDR2: DFQATT and SNEGSKA (reference sequence). This CDR3 region has 15 residues. CDR3 sequence: CSTRVPDGGTDTQYF. CDR3 nucleotide sequence: TGCAGTACGAGGGTACCAGATGGAGGCACAGATACGCAGTATTTT.

This clonotype appeared many times. The chain recombines TRBV12-3 or TRBV12-4 with TRBJ2-1; D might be TRBD2 (6 bases). The CDR3 has 16 amino acids. V lost 10 bases to trimming and J lost 8 bases, with 27 bases between them. CDR3 in amino acids: CANPRDFSGCPDEQFF. DNA of the CDR3: TGTGCCAACCCTCGGGACTTTTCCGGTTGCCCAGATGAGCAGTTCTTC.

V gene TRBV11-3 combines with J gene TRBJ2-3; D is uncertain. CDR1 SGHNT and CDR2 YENEEA come from the germline V gene. The V end was cut by 5 bases, the J end by 7 bases, with 16 bases between. The CDR3 loop spans 14 amino acids. The CDR3 coding sequence is TGTGCCAGCAGCCCCCTGATACGACCCTATACGCAGTATTTT. Protein product: CASSPLIRPYTQYF.

This clonotype was observed a single time. V usage is TRBV20-1 and J usage is TRBJ2-3; D is ambiguous. V lost 4 bases and J lost 3, with 8 bases in between. Germline V gene lookup returns CDR1 DFQATT and CDR2 SNEGSKA (reference sequence). The CDR3 consists of 12 residues. The CDR3 protein is CSANAPTDTQYF. CDR3 bases: TGCAGTGCTAACGCCCCGACAGATACGCAGTATTTT.

The chain links TRBV29-1 to TRBJ1-2; maybe TRBD1 (5 bases). The CDR3 has 11 amino acids. V was clipped by 8 bases and J by 8 bases, with 15 bases between them. Per germline, CDR1 SQVTM and CDR2 ANQGSEA. The CDR3 sequence: CSSGQGDGYTF. CDR3 sequence (DNA): TGCAGCTCGGGCCAGGGTGACGGCTACACCTTC.

J is TRBJ2-2 and V is TRBV11-3, with TRBD2 matching over 7 bases. CDR1 and CDR2 (germline): SGHNT, YENEEA. The CDR3 contains 15 residues. With V trimmed by 6 bases and J by 7 bases, 11 bases remained unmatched. CDR3 protein: CASRSGGSLNGELFF. The CDR3 nucleotides read TGTGCCAGCAGATCCGGGGGGTCCCTGAACGGGGAGCTGTTTTTT.

The chain links TRBV7-9 to TRBJ2-2, with a possible D match to TRBD2 (5 bases). The CDR3 extends over 17 amino acids. Trimming cost V 1 base and J 0 bases, with 12 bases left between them. Germline lookup yields CDR1 SEHNR and CDR2 FQNEAQ (reference sequence). The CDR3 region has the DNA TGTGCCAGCAGCTTAGTAGGTAGCGACACGAACACCGGGGAGCTGTTTTTT. It specifies CASSLVGSDTNTGELFF.

A remark on this clonotype: The CDR3 ends on some other residue instead of the conserved phenylalanine or tryptophan, so this is likely a read error. The rearrangement joins TRBV24-1 to TRBJ1-1; a possible D gene is TRBD1 (6 bases). Germline CDR1 and CDR2: KGHDR and SFDVKD. The CDR3 loop spans 17 amino acids. Trimming shortened V by 3 bases and J by 0 bases, and 16 bases separated the two germline ends. Here the CDR3 DNA reads TGTGCCACCAGTGATGGGGACATCTCCTCCATGAACACTGAAGCTTTCCTT. Translated, it gives CATSDGDISSMNTEAFL.

The sample holds many counts of this clonotype. The V call is TRBV13, the J call TRBJ1-2; TRBD1 might be the D (6 bases). This CDR3 spans 14 amino acids. Germline-derived CDR1 and CDR2 are PRHDT and FYEKMQ (reference sequence). V shed 5 bases and J shed 6 bases, with 16 bases lying between them. The CDR3 sequence is CASSRGTHEDGYTF. Here the CDR3 DNA reads TGTGCCAGCAGCCGCGGGACACATGAGGATGGCTACACCTTC.

The gene calls are TRBV14 and TRBJ2-1, with D perhaps TRBD2 (7 bases). Trimming pared 4 bases from V and 9 bases from J, leaving 13 bases between. Germline V CDR1 and CDR2: SGHDN, FVKESK. This CDR3 contains 13 residues. CDR3 in amino acids: CASSRGGRAEQFF. CDR3 DNA: TGTGCCAGCAGCCGGGGGGGGCGTGCTGAGCAGTTCTTC.

This clonotype turned up a few times. The chain recombines TRBV6-2 or TRBV6-3 with TRBJ2-1; 9 bases are shared with TRBD1. Germline V lookup: CDR1 MNHEY, CDR2 SVGEGT. With V trimmed by 4 bases and J by 0 bases, 4 bases remained unmatched. The CDR3 extends over 16 amino acids. The CDR3 protein is CASSLQGASSYNEQFF. CDR3 nucleotide sequence: TGTGCCAGCAGTTTACAGGGGGCGAGCTCCTACAATGAGCAGTTCTTC.

The chain recombines TRBV18 with TRBJ2-7; 10 bases match TRBD2. CDR1 is KGHSH and CDR2 is LQKENI in the germline V gene. V gave up 3 bases and J gave up 6 bases; unmatched junction bases: 8. The CDR3 extends over 15 amino acids. The CDR3 protein is CASSPSGLASSEQYF. The CDR3 coding sequence is TGTGCCAGCTCACCCTCGGGACTAGCGAGTTCCGAGCAGTACTTC.

This clonotype was recorded at least ten times. V usage is TRBV30 and J usage is TRBJ1-1; possible D gene TRBD1, 5 bases. Per germline, CDR1 GTSNPN and CDR2 SVGIG (reference sequence). The length of the CDR3 is 14 residues. V lost 4 bases, J lost 6 bases, and 18 bases lay in between. The CDR3 region has the DNA TGTGCCTGGAATAGGGAGGGGCGAATGGCTGAAGCTTTCTTT. This translates into CAWNREGRMAEAFF.

There are many counts of this clonotype. The rearrangement uses TRBV3-1 and TRBJ1-1; maybe TRBD1 (5 bases). V shed 8 bases and J shed 4 bases, with 23 bases lying between them. Germline CDR1 is LGHDT and CDR2 is YNNKEL (reference sequence). The CDR3 covers 16 residues. CDR3: CASLNDRGGARTEAFF. CDR3 nucleotides: TGTGCCAGCCTAAACGATAGGGGTGGGGCGCGCACTGAAGCTTTCTTT.

This clonotype was recorded at least ten times. This sequence joins TRBV9 and TRBJ2-1; the match to TRBD2 covers 11 bases. Germline V gene lookup returns CDR1 SGDLS and CDR2 YYNGEE. Losses at the gene ends were 4 bases for V and 4 bases for J; bases not matched to a gene: 16. The CDR3 contains 19 residues. In DNA, the CDR3 is TGTGCCAGCAGCTCCCGCCCGGGGACTAGCGGTCTTACATACAATGAGCAGTTCTTC. It yields the protein CASSSRPGTSGLTYNEQFF.